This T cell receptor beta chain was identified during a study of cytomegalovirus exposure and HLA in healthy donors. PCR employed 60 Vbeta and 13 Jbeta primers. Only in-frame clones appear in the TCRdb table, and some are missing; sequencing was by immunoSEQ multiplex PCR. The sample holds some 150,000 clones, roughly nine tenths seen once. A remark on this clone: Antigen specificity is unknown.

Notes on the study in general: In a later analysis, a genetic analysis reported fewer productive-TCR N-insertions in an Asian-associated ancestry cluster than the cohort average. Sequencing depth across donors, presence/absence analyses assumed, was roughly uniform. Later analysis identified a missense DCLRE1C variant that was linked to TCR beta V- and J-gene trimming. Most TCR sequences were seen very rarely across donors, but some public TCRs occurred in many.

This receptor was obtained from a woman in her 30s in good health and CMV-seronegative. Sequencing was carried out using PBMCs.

The chain's CDR3 is CASSAGQGGADTQYF. The CDR3 DNA reads TGTGCCAGCAGCGCTGGACAGGGAGGTGCAGATACGCAGTATTTT. This chain joins TRBV6-1 and TRBJ2-3; the match to TRBD1 covers 8 bases. V trimming: 6 bases; J trimming: 4 bases; junction bases outside the gene matches: 9. The CDR3 is 15 amino acids. CDR1 is MNHNS, CDR2 SASEGT, per germline.